This T cell receptor (beta chain) was profiled in a study of blood T cell repertoires in COVID-19. Background on the study: The United States, Italy and Spain supplied acute and convalescent COVID-19 samples.

The method was immunoSEQ multiplex PCR; TCRdb's version includes in-frame clones alone and lacks a portion of them. In the table there are over 110,000 clones, about 80% of which are singletons. Sequencing input: peripheral blood. This TCR was recovered from a man in his sixties or seventies who had recovered from COVID-19.

CDR3 sequence reads: CASRQQGAAGYTF. The CDR3 coding sequence is TGTGCCAGCAGGCAACAGGGTGCGGCTGGCTACACCTTC. This sequence joins TRBV5-5 and TRBJ1-2; D might be TRBD1 (6 bases). With 5 bases removed from V and 7 bases from J, the gap between germline ends came to 15 bases. The CDR3 covers 13 residues. Per germline, CDR1 SGHKS and CDR2 YYEKEE (reference sequence).